These 30 T cell receptor beta chains were all obtained from the same sample, sequenced in a study of cytotoxic CD8 clonotypes in ibrutinib-treated CLL. TCRdb keeps only in-frame clones here, not all; method: immunoSEQ multiplex PCR. This table has roughly 160,000 clones, roughly 80% appearing once. Sequencing used PBMCs, obtained after 24 months of ibrutinib treatment. These receptor sequences come from a human donor with chronic lymphocytic leukemia.

V gene TRBV13 combines with J gene TRBJ2-3; perhaps TRBD2 as D (5 bases). Per the germline V gene, CDR1 is PRHDT and CDR2 is FYEKMQ (reference sequence). The CDR3 covers 14 residues. V was trimmed by 8 bases and J by 1 base, leaving 13 bases between them. CDR3 DNA sequence: TGTGCCAGCCGCGGTTTGGGAGGCACAGATACGCAGTATTTT. Translated, it gives CASRGLGGTDTQYF.

V gene TRBV4-2 combines with J gene TRBJ2-1; tentatively, D is TRBD1 (8 bases). The germline gives CDR1 LGHNA, CDR2 YNFKEQ. Trimming removed 1 base from V and 4 bases from J, with 17 bases in between. The CDR3 has 17 residues. CDR3 sequence: CASSQVGNRGGYNEQFF. The CDR3 nucleotides read TGTGCCAGCAGCCAAGTGGGGAACAGGGGGGGATACAATGAGCAGTTCTTC.

The gene calls are TRBV7-9 and TRBJ1-5; tentatively, D is TRBD1 (5 bases). The V gene lost 1 base and the J gene lost 3 bases, with 19 bases spanning the gap. Germline V gene lookup returns CDR1 SEHNR and CDR2 FQNEAQ (reference sequence). This CDR3 has 18 residues. In DNA, the CDR3 is TGTGCCAGCAGCTTAGTAATGTTTGGACAAAAGAACAATCAGCCCCAGCATTTT. Protein sequence: CASSLVMFGQKNNQPQHF.

The rearrangement uses TRBV18 and TRBJ1-5; 8 bases align to TRBD1. This CDR3 contains 16 residues. From germline, CDR1 is KGHSH and CDR2 LQKENI. V was pared by 5 bases and J by 11 bases, with 17 bases of the junction left unmatched. The CDR3 bases are TGTGCCAGCTCATTTTCCGGGACAGGAGCCCAAAGAGCCCAGCATTTT. It encodes CASSFSGTGAQRAQHF.

The J gene is TRBJ2-3, the V gene TRBV7-3; D possibly corresponds to TRBD1 (5 bases). Trimming took off 3 bases at V and 5 bases at J, with 9 bases between the two ends. This CDR3 spans 13 amino acids. CDR1 and CDR2 (germline): SGHTA, FQGTGA. CDR3 nucleotides: TGTGCCAGCAGCTTTTATAGGGGAGATACGCAGTATTTT. Its protein product is CASSFYRGDTQYF.

This chain uses TRBV5-1 with TRBJ2-3; no firm D call. This CDR3 is built from 15 residues. Deletions cut 0 bases from V and 0 bases from J, with 8 bases between. Germline values: CDR1 SGHRS, CDR2 YFSETQ. CDR3 in DNA: TGCGCCAGCAGCTTGGCCTTTACTAGCACAGATACGCAGTATTTT. Protein product: CASSLAFTSTDTQYF.

The V gene is TRBV19, the J gene TRBJ1-2; weak D call: TRBD1 (5 bases). The CDR3 totals 15 residues. Trimming shortened V by 1 base and J by 12 bases, and 21 bases separated the two germline ends. The germline gives CDR1 LNHDA, CDR2 SQIVND (reference sequence). The CDR3 nucleotides read TGTGCCAGTAGTATAGGATCCCATGGTGCAGGGAGTAACACCTTC. This sequence encodes CASSIGSHGAGSNTF.

This clone was seen only once. V is TRBV13 and J is TRBJ1-3; D unresolved. The germline gives CDR1 PRHDT, CDR2 FYEKMQ (reference sequence). V was clipped by 5 bases and J by 1 base, with 15 bases between them. The CDR3 loop spans 16 amino acids. The CDR3 DNA reads TGTGCCAGCAGCCCTCCCGGGATTCGGTCTGGAAACACCATATATTTT. Translated: CASSPPGIRSGNTIYF.

The CDR3 coding sequence is TGCGCCAGCAGCCCTCCAGGGTCAGATACGCAGTATTTT. This translates into CASSPPGSDTQYF. The chain couples TRBV5-1 to TRBJ2-3; D perhaps matches TRBD1 (5 bases). The CDR3 spans 13 residues. The germline V and J ends were trimmed by 4 bases and 4 bases, with 10 bases remaining between them. Looked up from germline, CDR1 is SGHRS and CDR2 is YFSETQ.

The CDR3 reads CAWSVRGGYTF. DNA of the CDR3: TGTGCCTGGAGTGTACGTGGGGGCTACACCTTC. The chain uses TRBV30 and TRBJ1-2; no clear D. This CDR3 has 11 residues. V gave up 0 bases and J gave up 8 bases, with 7 bases separating them. The germline CDR1 and CDR2 sequences are GTSNPN and SVGIG (reference sequence).

The chain carries TRBV11-2 and TRBJ2-2; D is unclear. V gave up 1 base and J gave up 1 base, with 7 bases separating them. Germline CDR1 SGHAT, CDR2 FQNNGV. This CDR3 has 15 amino acids. This CDR3 reads CASSLGLMNTGELFF. In DNA, the CDR3 is TGTGCCAGCAGCTTAGGCTTGATGAACACCGGGGAGCTGTTTTTT.

The genes are TRBV30 and TRBJ2-1; tentatively, D is TRBD1 (6 bases). With 3 bases removed from V and 6 bases from J, the gap between germline ends came to 21 bases. In germline, CDR1 is GTSNPN, CDR2 SVGIG (reference sequence). The CDR3 is 16 amino acids. The CDR3 DNA is TGTGCCTGGAGAGCCACGGGGTGGGGGCGCGGCAATGAGCAGTTCTTC. This translates into CAWRATGWGRGNEQFF.

The J gene is TRBJ2-3, the V gene TRBV5-4, with D possibly being TRBD2 (6 bases). Between the trimmed V and J ends, which lost 4 bases and 1 base, there was a span of 10 bases. Germline CDR1 SGHNT, CDR2 YYREEE (reference sequence). The CDR3 has 14 residues. This chain's CDR3 is CASSVTGGTDTQYF. The CDR3 DNA follows: TGTGCCAGCAGCGTGACGGGGGGCACAGATACGCAGTATTTT.

The V and J genes are TRBV18 and TRBJ2-5; D not certain. The germline V gene encodes CDR1 KGHSH and CDR2 LQKENI. There are 15 residues in the CDR3. V lost 2 bases to trimming and J lost 1 base, with 11 bases between them. The chain's CDR3 is CASSPWKTVQETQYF. As DNA, the CDR3 is TGTGCCAGCTCACCATGGAAAACAGTCCAAGAGACCCAGTACTTC.

The chain links TRBV14 to TRBJ2-1; D is possibly TRBD2 (5 bases). CDR1 is SGHDN and CDR2 is FVKESK in the germline V gene. The ends were cut back, 1 base at V and 6 bases at J, with 10 bases in the middle. This CDR3 comprises 14 residues. DNA of the CDR3: TGTGCCAGCAGCCAAGTATGGGCGGGCAATGAGCAGTTCTTC. It yields the protein CASSQVWAGNEQFF.

V gene TRBV25-1 combines with J gene TRBJ2-1; TRBD1 aligns across 11 bases. The ends lost 5 bases at V and 7 bases at J; junction bases unmatched: 4. Germline CDR1 and CDR2: MGHDK and SYGVNS. This CDR3 is 14 amino acids long. The CDR3 protein is CASSPGQGANEQFF. The CDR3 DNA reads as TGTGCCAGCAGTCCCGGACAGGGGGCGAATGAGCAGTTCTTC.

V gene TRBV10-2 combines with J gene TRBJ2-5; TRBD1 is a possible D gene (6 bases). CDR1 WSHSY and CDR2 SAAADI come from the germline V gene. Trimming cost V 2 bases and J 9 bases, with 10 bases left between them. The CDR3 length is 12 residues. CDR3 region: CASSEGGTSQYF. The CDR3, as DNA: TGCGCCAGCAGTGAGGGGGGCACGTCCCAGTACTTC.

Comment on this clone: Other nucleotide sequences in the sample specify the same CDR3. The gene calls are TRBV7-9 and TRBJ2-7; a weak D match, TRBD1 (6 bases). V lost 1 base and J lost 4, with 8 bases in between. Germline-derived CDR1 and CDR2 are SEHNR and FQNEAQ (reference sequence). The CDR3 length is 13 residues. The CDR3 coding sequence is TGTGCCAGCAGCTTAGAAGGGGGTTACGAGCAGTACTTC. Translated, it gives CASSLEGGYEQYF.

The chain recombines TRBV4-3 with TRBJ2-1; D unresolved. The CDR3 is made up of 12 amino acids. With 1 base removed from V and 8 bases from J, the gap between germline ends came to 6 bases. Per the germline V gene, CDR1 is LGHNA and CDR2 is YSLEER. The CDR3 is CASSQGSHEQFF. In DNA form, the CDR3 reads TGCGCCAGCAGCCAAGGGTCCCATGAGCAGTTCTTC.

CDR3 amino acids: CASSPTWGPYNEQFF. DNA for the CDR3: TGCGCCAGCAGTCCCACGTGGGGGCCCTACAATGAGCAGTTCTTC. The chain carries TRBV5-1 and TRBJ2-1, with a possible D match to TRBD1 (6 bases). Looked up from germline, CDR1 is SGHRS and CDR2 is YFSETQ. The CDR3 loop spans 15 amino acids. V gave up 5 bases and J gave up 2 bases, with 14 bases separating them.

This chain links TRBV5-1 with TRBJ1-1; TRBD1 matches at 8 bases. The trim removed 6 bases at V and 3 bases at J, leaving 10 bases unmatched. Germline CDR1 and CDR2: SGHRS and YFSETQ. The CDR3 contains 15 residues. CDR3 protein: CASILGQGADTEAFF. CDR3 DNA sequence: TGCGCCAGCATTCTCGGGCAGGGGGCGGACACTGAAGCTTTCTTT.

The V call is TRBV9, the J call TRBJ2-7; D is possibly TRBD1 (5 bases). V shed 2 bases and J shed 3 bases, with 12 bases lying between them. The length of the CDR3 is 14 residues. Looked up from germline, CDR1 is SGDLS and CDR2 is YYNGEE. For the CDR3, the DNA is TGTGCCAGCAGCGTTCAGGGATCAGGCTACGAGCAGTACTTC. This codes for CASSVQGSGYEQYF.

In DNA form, the CDR3 reads TGTGCCAGCAGTTTAGGTAACGACAGGGTCTATGGCTACACCTTC. This codes for CASSLGNDRVYGYTF. The chain recombines TRBV28 with TRBJ1-2, with 7 bases lining up with TRBD1. Germline loops: CDR1 MDHEN, CDR2 SYDVKM. The CDR3 sequence is 15 residues long. The ends lost 2 bases at V and 4 bases at J; junction bases unmatched: 7.

The chain employs TRBV9 and TRBJ2-2, with 8 positions matching TRBD2. The V and J ends lost 3 bases and 4 bases, in that order; junction bases with no gene match: 5. Germline lookup yields CDR1 SGDLS and CDR2 YYNGEE. The CDR3 extends over 15 amino acids. The CDR3 spells CASSDGGASTGELFF. DNA of the CDR3: TGTGCCAGCAGCGACGGGGGGGCGAGCACCGGGGAGCTGTTTTTT. The entire variable domain, with the rest obtained from reference TRBV9 and TRBJ2-2, is as follows: DSGVTQTPKHLITATGQRVTLRCSPRSGDLSVYWYQQSLDQGLQFLIQYYNGEERAKGNILERFSAQQFPDLHSELNLSSLELGDSALYFCASSDGGASTGELFFGEGSRLTVL.

The CDR3 sequence is CSVDRGTTEAFF. For the CDR3, the DNA is TGCAGCGTTGACAGGGGAACCACTGAAGCTTTCTTT. The genes are TRBV29-1 and TRBJ1-1; maybe TRBD1 (6 bases). The CDR3 is 12 amino acids. Germline V gene sequence: CDR1 SQVTM, CDR2 ANQGSEA. V lost 3 bases and J lost 4, with 9 bases in between.

The J gene is TRBJ1-2, the V gene TRBV9; no firm D call. V dropped 6 bases and J dropped 2 bases, with 17 bases sitting between them. The V gene's germline CDR1 is SGDLS and CDR2 YYNGEE. The CDR3 runs to 15 residues. The CDR3 DNA reads TGTGCCAGCACCCAGACACCTTCTAGAAACTATGGCTACACCTTC. Encoded protein: CASTQTPSRNYGYTF.

The genes are TRBV15 and TRBJ1-1, with 7 bases lining up with TRBD1. Germline CDR1 is LNHNV and CDR2 is YYDKDF (reference sequence). V lost 3 bases, J lost 2 bases, and 6 bases stayed unmatched. CDR3 length: 15 residues. The CDR3 DNA reads TGTGCCACCAGCAGGGGAGGGACAGCTAACACTGAAGCTTTCTTT. Translating gives CATSRGGTANTEAFF.

This clone was seen more than once but under ten times. The chain has TRBV5-1 and TRBJ2-2, with 7 positions matching TRBD2. The ends lost 4 bases at V and 6 bases at J; junction bases unmatched: 18. The CDR3 totals 18 residues. Germline assignment: CDR1 SGHRS and CDR2 YFSETQ. This CDR3 reads CASSPIGASGDRPGELFF. The CDR3 DNA is TGCGCCAGCAGCCCCATCGGAGCTAGCGGAGATCGACCCGGGGAGCTGTTTTTT. The whole variable domain, remainder taken from reference TRBV5-1 and TRBJ2-2, is KAGVTQTPRYLIKTRGQQVTLSCSPISGHRSVSWYQQTPGQGLQFLFEYFSETQRNKGNFPGRFSGRQFSNSRSEMNVSTLELGDSALYLCASSPIGASGDRPGELFFGEGSRLTVL.

The rearrangement links TRBV2 to TRBJ1-1, with 9 nucleotides matching TRBD1. The CDR3 contains 13 residues. V lost 6 bases to trimming and J lost 11 bases; unmatched junction nucleotides: 10. Germline V gene lookup returns CDR1 SNHLY and CDR2 FYNNEI. The CDR3 DNA is TGTGCCAGCAGCCGGGACAGGGACTTAGGGGCTTTCTTT. The encoded protein is CASSRDRDLGAFF.

CDR3 sequence reads: CASSPLEGGSNQPQHF. The CDR3, as DNA: TGTGCCAGCTCACCTCTCGAGGGAGGAAGCAATCAGCCCCAGCATTTT. This sequence joins TRBV18 and TRBJ1-5; D remains unclear. V lost 3 bases, J lost 1 base, and 13 bases lay in between. CDR3 size: 16 residues. The germline V gene encodes CDR1 KGHSH and CDR2 LQKENI.